The 14 T cell receptor gamma chains below all came from one sample that was sequenced in a study of Vδ1+ human thymocytes. Whole-study findings and limits: Highly polyclonal TRG and TRD repertoires with Gaussian CDR3 length distributions appeared in thymus.

RNA was extracted from the cells and then reverse transcribed. CDR3 amplicons came from multiplex PCR with pooled V-gene forward and constant-region reverse primers. TCRdb re-processed the multiplex PCR reads using CATT. The data show under 25,000 gamma-chain clones, roughly 15% seen once. Their target antigens are unknown. The specimen was Vdelta1+ gamma-delta thymocytes from the thymus. Subset: FACS-sorted CD3+ TCRalphabeta- TCRVdelta1+ TCRVdelta2- thymocytes. These receptors all stem from a child in the first two years of life who had congenital heart surgery.

The V and J genes are TRGV2 and TRGJ1 or TRGJ2. Looked up from germline, CDR1 is EGSNGY and CDR2 is YDSYNSKV. CDR3 length: 13 residues. After removal of 6 bases from V and 2 bases from J, the junction contained 7 bases not matched to a gene. CDR3 DNA: TGTGCCACCTGGAGAGGGGATTATTATAAGAAACTCTTT. Encoded protein: CATWRGDYYKKLF.

The chain has TRGV5 and TRGJ1 or TRGJ2. The V and J ends lost 4 bases and 4 bases, in that order; junction bases with no gene match: 7. This CDR3 has 13 amino acids. Germline V gene data show CDR1 as VINAFY and CDR2 as YDVSNSKD. The CDR3 protein is CATWEKRYYKKLF. CDR3 DNA sequence: TGTGCCACCTGGGAAAAACGATATTATAAGAAACTCTTT.

Concerning this clone: An end of the junction differs from the germline gene, which may be a read error. The chain carries TRGV5 and TRGJP1. The germline V gene has CDR1 VINAFY and CDR2 YDVSNSKD. The CDR3 has 16 amino acids. The CDR3 DNA sequence: TGTGCCACCTGGGACAGGGTTTATACCACTGGTTGGTTCAAGTTATTT. This sequence encodes CATWDRVYTTGWFKLF.

This clone has just a few counts. V is TRGV5 and J is TRGJ1 or TRGJ2. Germline V gives CDR1 VINAFY, CDR2 YDVSNSKD. V gave up 3 bases and J gave up 0 bases; unmatched junction bases: 5. The CDR3 is 14 residues long. For the CDR3, the DNA is TGTGCCACCTGGGACGATTTGAATTATTATAAGAAACTCTTT. Translated: CATWDDLNYYKKLF.

This clone was found a few times. The chain couples TRGV8 to TRGJ1 or TRGJ2. CDR1 and CDR2 (germline): VENAVY, YDSYNSRV. The length of the CDR3 is 14 residues. The V and J ends lost 4 bases and 0 bases, in that order; junction bases with no gene match: 6. The CDR3 spells CATWDAVNYYKKLF. CDR3 in DNA: TGTGCCACCTGGGACGCCGTGAATTATTATAAGAAACTCTTT.

This clone has more than one count but fewer than ten. The chain is built from TRGV4 and TRGJ1 or TRGJ2. V gave up 3 bases and J gave up 9 bases; unmatched junction bases: 14. CDR3 length equals 14 residues. The germline V gene encodes CDR1 EGSTGY and CDR2 YDSYTSSV. This CDR3 is CATWDFTSHLKKLF. The CDR3 bases are TGTGCCACCTGGGATTTTACCTCTCACCTTAAGAAACTCTTT.

Only a few counts were recorded for this clone. The chain joins TRGV2 to TRGJP. The CDR3 loop spans 18 amino acids. The ends lost 0 bases at V and 4 bases at J; junction bases unmatched: 6. CDR1 is EGSNGY and CDR2 is YDSYNSKV in the germline V gene. DNA of the CDR3: TGTGCCACCTGGGACGGGCCGCAACAAGAGTTGGGCAAAAAAATCAAGGTATTT. Its protein is CATWDGPQQELGKKIKVF.

V and J are TRGV2 and TRGJ1 or TRGJ2. Germline CDR1 EGSNGY, CDR2 YDSYNSKV. The trim removed 3 bases at V and 7 bases at J, leaving 6 bases unmatched. This CDR3 is built from 12 residues. CDR3 sequence (DNA): TGTGCCACCTGGGACAATTCATATAAGAAACTCTTT. The encoded protein is CATWDNSYKKLF.

The V and J genes are TRGV2 and TRGJP2. Germline values: CDR1 EGSNGY, CDR2 YDSYNSKV. Losses at the gene ends were 4 bases for V and 0 bases for J; bases not matched to a gene: 8. This CDR3 has 16 amino acids. The CDR3 protein is CATWDFLYSSDWIKTF. CDR3 coding DNA: TGTGCCACCTGGGATTTCTTATATAGTAGTGATTGGATCAAGACGTTT.

A word on this clone: A much more abundant neighbour one base away suggests this may be a read error. Other DNA sequences in this sample translate to the same CDR3. The rearrangement uses TRGV9 and TRGJ1 or TRGJ2. Germline CDR1 and CDR2: GITISATS and ISYDGTV (reference sequence). V lost 1 base, J lost 4 bases, and 4 bases stayed unmatched. There are 13 residues in the CDR3. CDR3 in amino acids: CALWEVNYYKKLF. CDR3 DNA sequence: TGTGCCTTGTGGGAGGTTAACTATTATAAGAAACTCTTT.

This clone was observed a few times. This rearrangement joins TRGV3 to TRGJ1 or TRGJ2. CDR1 is VTNTFY, CDR2 YDVSTARD, per germline (reference sequence). The CDR3 is 14 residues long. Trimming at V came to 5 bases and at J to 0 bases, leaving 7 bases not matched to a gene. The CDR3 sequence: CATWALLNYYKKLF. DNA for the CDR3: TGTGCCACCTGGGCCCTACTGAATTATTATAAGAAACTCTTT.

This clone has only a few counts. V usage is TRGV4 and J usage is TRGJP2. Germline loops: CDR1 EGSTGY, CDR2 YDSYTSSV. The CDR3 covers 18 residues. The V gene end was trimmed by 3 bases and the J gene end by 0 bases; junction bases not matched to a gene: 13. The CDR3 DNA is TGTGCCACCTGGGATTCGAAGGGGGCTAATAGTAGTGATTGGATCAAGACGTTT. Its protein product is CATWDSKGANSSDWIKTF.

Worth noting for this clone: Other nucleotide sequences from this sample produce the same CDR3. The gene calls are TRGV2 and TRGJ1 or TRGJ2. Germline V lookup: CDR1 EGSNGY, CDR2 YDSYNSKV. V lost 0 bases and J lost 5; bases outside the gene matches: 7. The CDR3 is made up of 14 amino acids. The CDR3 sequence is CATWDGPRDYKKLF. The CDR3 nucleotides are TGTGCCACCTGGGACGGGCCTCGGGATTATAAGAAACTCTTT.

The rearrangement joins TRGV4 to TRGJ1 or TRGJ2. Germline lookup yields CDR1 EGSTGY and CDR2 YDSYTSSV. The CDR3 sequence is 11 residues long. V lost 3 bases and J lost 12; bases outside the gene matches: 8. Here the CDR3 reads CATWDWIGKLF. The CDR3 region has the DNA TGTGCCACCTGGGATTGGATTGGGAAACTCTTT.